Below, 14 T cell receptor beta chains from the same sample are listed, as sequenced in a study of blood T cell repertoires in COVID-19. This table comes from immunoSEQ multiplex PCR, and its TCRdb copy is limited to in-frame clones, with some not included. Counted here are about 230,000 clones, roughly 80% occurring once; the ten biggest clones make up approximately 8.7%. Material for sequencing was peripheral blood. Receptor source: a woman older than 75 with acute or convalescent COVID-19.

The V and J genes are TRBV5-1 and TRBJ1-1, with TRBD1 identical over 8 bases. This CDR3 region has 14 residues. J was trimmed by 2 bases and V by 4 bases; bases with no gene match: 4. Looked up from germline, CDR1 is SGHRS and CDR2 is YFSETQ. CDR3 in DNA: TGCGCCAGCAGCCCGGGACAGGACAACACTGAAGCTTTCTTT. Protein product: CASSPGQDNTEAFF.

To note about this clone: The same CDR3 also results from other DNA sequences found in this sample. The chain links TRBV27 to TRBJ2-2, with 7 bases that match TRBD1. The junction had 3 bases not matched to a gene; V was cut back by 5 bases and J by 0 bases. Looked up from germline, CDR1 is MNHEY and CDR2 is SMNVEV (reference sequence). The CDR3 is made up of 15 amino acids. CDR3 in DNA: TGTGCCAGCAGTCTTAGGGGGCCGAACACCGGGGAGCTGTTTTTT. Translating it yields CASSLRGPNTGELFF.

This chain uses TRBV18 with TRBJ2-4; D is undetermined. V was pared by 2 bases and J by 10 bases, with 18 bases between. The CDR3 has 15 residues. CDR1 and CDR2 from the germline V gene are KGHSH and LQKENI. The CDR3: CASSPTGDSSTIQYF. The CDR3 nucleotides read TGTGCCAGCTCACCAACCGGTGACTCGAGCACTATTCAGTACTTC.

The J gene is TRBJ1-3, the V gene TRBV6-5; 7 bases align to TRBD1. The CDR3 is 15 residues long. J was trimmed by 4 bases and V by 6 bases; bases with no gene match: 9. CDR1 MNHEY and CDR2 SVGAGI come from the germline V gene. CDR3 protein: CASSLTGATGNTIYF. In DNA, the CDR3 is TGTGCCAGCAGCTTAACAGGGGCAACGGGAAACACCATATATTTT.

The chain employs TRBV6-2 or TRBV6-3 and TRBJ1-2; D unclear. V was shortened by 4 bases and J by 8 bases, with 14 bases between the two germline ends. Germline CDR1 reads MNHEY; CDR2 reads SVGEGT. The CDR3 spans 13 residues. The CDR3 is CASSFLLSVGYTF. The DNA for the CDR3 is TGTGCCAGCAGTTTCCTCCTTTCAGTGGGCTACACCTTC.

In this sample, this clone turned up once. This sequence joins TRBV11-2 and TRBJ1-4; 7 bases are a match to TRBD1. V lost 5 bases, J lost 1 base, and 7 bases stayed unmatched. The CDR3 has 16 amino acids. CDR1 is SGHAT, CDR2 FQNNGV, per germline. Here the CDR3 DNA reads TGTGCCAGCAGCCGTGACAGGGTCGGAACTAATGAAAAACTGTTTTTT. It codes for CASSRDRVGTNEKLFF.

V gene TRBV7-9 combines with J gene TRBJ1-4, with no clear D. The CDR3 sequence is 14 residues long. The germline V gene has CDR1 SEHNR and CDR2 FQNEAQ (reference sequence). Trimming shortened V by 4 bases and J by 0 bases, and 6 bases separated the two germline ends. CDR3 bases: TGTGCCAGCAGCTCACTTGCAACTAATGAAAAACTGTTTTTT. The encoded protein is CASSSLATNEKLFF.

CDR3 protein: CAIRSSSGGSGANVLTF. The CDR3 coding sequence is TGTGCCATCAGGTCCTCTAGCGGGGGTTCTGGGGCCAACGTCCTGACTTTC. V usage is TRBV10-3 and J usage is TRBJ2-6; 10 bases agree with TRBD2. V lost 6 bases to trimming and J lost 1 base; unmatched junction nucleotides: 6. Germline lookup yields CDR1 ENHRY and CDR2 SYGVKD. The CDR3 length is 17 residues.

With regard to this clone: Other DNA sequences of this sample code for an identical CDR3. The chain uses TRBV6-1 and TRBJ1-1; D possibly corresponds to TRBD1 (6 bases). CDR1 MNHNS and CDR2 SASEGT come from the germline V gene. The CDR3 covers 13 residues. Between the trimmed V and J ends, which lost 0 bases and 5 bases, there was a span of 7 bases. The chain's CDR3 is CASSEARGTEAFF. The CDR3 coding sequence is TGTGCCAGCAGTGAAGCGAGGGGGACTGAAGCTTTCTTT.

The V gene is TRBV2, the J gene TRBJ2-5, with D possibly being TRBD1 (5 bases). Trimming took 7 bases from V and 2 from J, leaving 14 bases between them. The CDR3 loop spans 14 amino acids. The germline CDR1 and CDR2 sequences are SNHLY and FYNNEI. CDR3 in amino acids: CASTETRVQETQYF. CDR3 DNA sequence: TGTGCCAGCACCGAAACCAGGGTTCAAGAGACCCAGTACTTC.

The chain is built from TRBV19 and TRBJ1-5; possibly TRBD1 for D (6 bases). The V gene's germline CDR1 is LNHDA and CDR2 SQIVND (reference sequence). The CDR3 runs 13 residues. The DNA for the CDR3 is TGTGCGTGCCGGGGGGCCTGGAATCAGCCCCAGCATTTT. As protein: CACRGAWNQPQHF.

CDR3 sequence reads: CASSLTSGGGADTQYF. CDR3 sequence (DNA): TGTGCCAGCAGTCTGACTAGCGGGGGGGGTGCAGATACGCAGTATTTT. The V and J genes are TRBV2 and TRBJ2-3; 14 positions agree with TRBD2. This CDR3 region has 16 residues. V dropped 5 bases and J dropped 4; count of bases not matched to a gene: 5. From germline, CDR1 is SNHLY and CDR2 FYNNEI. Filled out from reference TRBV2 and TRBJ2-3, the complete variable domain reads EPEVTQTPSHQVTQMGQEVILRCVPISNHLYFYWYRQILGQKVEFLVSFYNNEISEKSEIFDDQFSVERPDGSNFTLKIRSTKLEDSAMYFCASSLTSGGGADTQYFGPGTRLTVL.

The rearrangement links TRBV3-1 (or the pseudogene TRBV3-2) to TRBJ1-4, with a tentative D call TRBD1 (6 bases). This CDR3 is built from 11 residues. Germline V gene sequence: CDR1 LGHDT, CDR2 YNNKEL (reference sequence). V dropped 4 bases and J dropped 11 bases, with 8 bases sitting between them. Written as DNA, the CDR3 is TGTGCCAGCAGCCTGGACAGTAAACTGTTTTTT. Translating gives CASSLDSKLFF.

This rearrangement joins TRBV10-1 to TRBJ2-1; tentatively, D is TRBD2 (6 bases). The CDR3 totals 14 residues. From germline, CDR1 is WNHNN and CDR2 SYGVQD (reference sequence). Trimming stripped 5 bases from V and 7 bases from J, with 15 bases between. CDR3 in DNA: TGCGCCAGCAGTCGATCCGGGAGCCAGAATGAGCAGTTCTTC. It translates to CASSRSGSQNEQFF.